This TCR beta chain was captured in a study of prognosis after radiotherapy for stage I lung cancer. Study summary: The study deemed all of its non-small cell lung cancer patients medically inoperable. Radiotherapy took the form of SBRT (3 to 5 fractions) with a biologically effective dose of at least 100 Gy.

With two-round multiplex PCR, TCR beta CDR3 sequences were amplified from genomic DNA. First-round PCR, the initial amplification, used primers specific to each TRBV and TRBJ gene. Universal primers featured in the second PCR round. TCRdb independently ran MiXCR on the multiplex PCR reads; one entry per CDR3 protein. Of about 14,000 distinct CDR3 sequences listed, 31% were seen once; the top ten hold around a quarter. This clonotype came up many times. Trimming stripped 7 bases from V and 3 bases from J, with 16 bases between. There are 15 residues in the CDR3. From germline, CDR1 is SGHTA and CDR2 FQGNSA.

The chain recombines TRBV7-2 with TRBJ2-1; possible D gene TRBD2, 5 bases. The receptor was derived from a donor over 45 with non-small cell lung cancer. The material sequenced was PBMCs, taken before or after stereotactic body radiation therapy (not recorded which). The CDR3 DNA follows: TGTGCCAGCACCCCTAGCCGGAATTTCTACAATGAGCAGTTCTTC. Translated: CASTPSRNFYNEQFF.